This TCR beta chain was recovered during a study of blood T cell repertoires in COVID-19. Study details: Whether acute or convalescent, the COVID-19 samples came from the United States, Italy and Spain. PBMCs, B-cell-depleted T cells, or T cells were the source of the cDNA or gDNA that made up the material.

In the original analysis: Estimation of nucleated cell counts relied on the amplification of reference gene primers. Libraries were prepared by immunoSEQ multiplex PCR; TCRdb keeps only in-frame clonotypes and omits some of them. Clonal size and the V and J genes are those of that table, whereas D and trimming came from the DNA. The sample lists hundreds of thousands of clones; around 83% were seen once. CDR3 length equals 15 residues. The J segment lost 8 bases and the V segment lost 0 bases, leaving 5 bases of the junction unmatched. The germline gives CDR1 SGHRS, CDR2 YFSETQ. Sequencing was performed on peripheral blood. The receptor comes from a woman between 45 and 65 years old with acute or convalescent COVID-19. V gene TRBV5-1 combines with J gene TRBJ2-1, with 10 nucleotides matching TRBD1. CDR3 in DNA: TGCGCCAGCAGCTTGGGACAGGGGGCGATAGATGAGCAGTTCTTC. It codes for CASSLGQGAIDEQFF.